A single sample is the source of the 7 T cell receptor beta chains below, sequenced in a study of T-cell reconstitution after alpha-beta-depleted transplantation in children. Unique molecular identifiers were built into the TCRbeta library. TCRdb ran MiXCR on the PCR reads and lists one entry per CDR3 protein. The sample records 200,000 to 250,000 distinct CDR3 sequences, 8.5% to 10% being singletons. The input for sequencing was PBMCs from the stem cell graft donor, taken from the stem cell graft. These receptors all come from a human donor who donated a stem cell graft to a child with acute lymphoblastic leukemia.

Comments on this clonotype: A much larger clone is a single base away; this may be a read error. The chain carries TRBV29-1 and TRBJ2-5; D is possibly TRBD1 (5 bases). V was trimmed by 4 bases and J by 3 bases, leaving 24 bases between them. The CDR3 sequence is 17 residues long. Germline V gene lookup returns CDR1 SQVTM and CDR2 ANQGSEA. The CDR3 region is CSVVFASAGLREETQYF. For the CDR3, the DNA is TGCAGCGTTGTGTTTGCGTCGGCAGGGCTTAGGGAAGAGACCCAGTACTTC.

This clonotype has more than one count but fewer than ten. The CDR3 is CASSLAGETYNSPLHF. The DNA for the CDR3 is TGCGCCAGCAGCCTGGCAGGGGAGACCTATAATTCACCCCTCCACTTT. This chain connects TRBV4-1 to TRBJ1-6; the D gene is possibly TRBD1 (6 bases). Germline lookup yields CDR1 MGHRA and CDR2 YSYEKL. The CDR3 loop spans 16 amino acids. V lost 4 bases and J 2 bases, leaving 12 bases between the germline ends.

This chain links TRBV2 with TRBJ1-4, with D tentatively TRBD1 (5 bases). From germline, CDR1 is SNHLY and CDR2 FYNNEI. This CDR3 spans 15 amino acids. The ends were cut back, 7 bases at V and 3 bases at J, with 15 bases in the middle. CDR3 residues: CASNVREGSNEKLFF. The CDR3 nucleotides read TGTGCCAGCAACGTCAGGGAAGGATCTAATGAAAAACTGTTTTTT.

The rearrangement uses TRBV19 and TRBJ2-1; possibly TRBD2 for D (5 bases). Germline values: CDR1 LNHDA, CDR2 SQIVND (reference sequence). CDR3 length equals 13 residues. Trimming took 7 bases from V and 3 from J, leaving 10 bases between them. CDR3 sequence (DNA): TGTGCCAGTAAGGAGGTCAACTACAATGAGCAGTTCTTC. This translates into CASKEVNYNEQFF.

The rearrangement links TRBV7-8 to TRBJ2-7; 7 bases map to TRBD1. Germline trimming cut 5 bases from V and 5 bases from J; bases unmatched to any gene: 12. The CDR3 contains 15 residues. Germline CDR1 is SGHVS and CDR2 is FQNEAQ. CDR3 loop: CASSPRDRVRNEQYF. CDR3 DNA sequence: TGTGCCAGCAGCCCAAGGGACAGAGTACGGAACGAGCAGTACTTC.

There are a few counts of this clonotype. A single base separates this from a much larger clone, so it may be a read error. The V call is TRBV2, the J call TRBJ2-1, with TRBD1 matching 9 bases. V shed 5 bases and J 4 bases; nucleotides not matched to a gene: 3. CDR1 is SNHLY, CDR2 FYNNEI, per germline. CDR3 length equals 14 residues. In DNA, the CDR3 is TGTGCCAGCAGTCCGGACAGGGGTTACAATGAGCAGTTCTTC. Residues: CASSPDRGYNEQFF.

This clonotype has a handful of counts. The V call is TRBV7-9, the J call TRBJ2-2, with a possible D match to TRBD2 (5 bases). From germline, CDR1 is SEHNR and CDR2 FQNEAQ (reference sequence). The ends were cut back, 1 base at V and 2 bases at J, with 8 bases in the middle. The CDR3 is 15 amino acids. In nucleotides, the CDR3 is TGTGCCAGCAGCTTAGGCGGGTCAAACACCGGGGAGCTGTTTTTT. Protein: CASSLGGSNTGELFF.